These 19 T cell receptor beta chains were sequenced from one sample in a study of T cells in localized non-small cell lung cancer. Produced via immunoSEQ multiplex PCR; TCRdb's table is partial and in-frame only. The sample lists about 77,000 clones; 88% were seen once. Sample: peripheral blood, taken before any cancer treatment. The origin of the receptors is a woman aged 40-75 years with stage I squamous cell lung carcinoma.

The rearrangement links TRBV11-2 to TRBJ1-1, with a tentative D call TRBD1 (6 bases). Germline CDR1 is SGHAT and CDR2 is FQNNGV. Trimming left V 3 bases short and J 1 base short, with 6 bases between. CDR3 size: 13 residues. The CDR3 here is CASSLGANTEAFF. CDR3 DNA sequence: TGTGCCAGCAGCTTGGGGGCGAACACTGAAGCTTTCTTT.

The chain employs TRBV30 and TRBJ1-3; D is perhaps TRBD1 (6 bases). The germline gives CDR1 GTSNPN, CDR2 SVGIG (reference sequence). Between the trimmed V and J ends, which lost 4 bases and 3 bases, there was a span of 25 bases. CDR3 size: 18 residues. CDR3 in amino acids: CAWTPPPSRGGSGNTIYF. The DNA for the CDR3 is TGTGCCTGGACTCCCCCCCCCTCCAGGGGTGGTAGTGGAAACACCATATATTTT.

V gene TRBV12-5 combines with J gene TRBJ2-7; D is possibly TRBD2 (5 bases). Deletions cut 3 bases from V and 7 bases from J, with 16 bases between. Germline V gives CDR1 LGHNT, CDR2 FRNRAP. CDR3 size: 14 residues. Here the CDR3 reads CASGLMRDSGEQYF. The CDR3 bases are TGTGCTAGTGGTTTAATGAGGGATTCGGGGGAGCAGTACTTC.

The chain carries TRBV4-2 and TRBJ2-1; D is unresolved. Germline V CDR1 and CDR2: LGHNA, YNFKEQ. V was clipped by 2 bases and J by 2 bases, with 1 base between them. This CDR3 has 12 amino acids. The CDR3 region is CASSQPYNEQFF. CDR3 nucleotides: TGTGCCAGCAGCCAACCCTACAATGAGCAGTTCTTC.

This clone appeared once. The chain employs TRBV9 and TRBJ2-7; tentative D call: TRBD2 (6 bases). The CDR3 is 14 amino acids. Germline V CDR1 and CDR2: SGDLS, YYNGEE. The ends were cut back, 2 bases at V and 3 bases at J, with 12 bases in the middle. CDR3 sequence: CASSVSGNSYEQYF. The CDR3 nucleotides read TGTGCCAGCAGCGTTAGCGGAAACAGCTACGAGCAGTACTTC.

This clone has a single count. V gene TRBV4-1 combines with J gene TRBJ2-3; 10 bases line up with TRBD2. J was trimmed by 5 bases and V by 4 bases; bases with no gene match: 9. Germline V CDR1 and CDR2: MGHRA, YSYEKL. This CDR3 comprises 16 residues. CDR3 DNA: TGCGCCAGCAGCCCTAAGGGGATAGCGGGGGGAGATACGCAGTATTTT. It translates to CASSPKGIAGGDTQYF.

The J gene is TRBJ1-5, the V gene TRBV7-2, with D maybe TRBD1 (6 bases). The CDR3 totals 15 residues. Germline V lookup: CDR1 SGHTA, CDR2 FQGNSA. V was clipped by 2 bases and J by 2 bases, with 10 bases between them. The CDR3 coding sequence is TGTGCCAGCAGCTTACAGGGGTCGGGCAATCAGCCCCAGCATTTT. Translated: CASSLQGSGNQPQHF.

The chain joins TRBV7-2 to TRBJ1-3; TRBD1 matches at 7 bases. The length of the CDR3 is 15 residues. The J segment lost 1 base and the V segment lost 5 bases, leaving 5 bases of the junction unmatched. Per the germline V gene, CDR1 is SGHTA and CDR2 is FQGNSA. CDR3 sequence (DNA): TGTGCCAGCAGCCCGCGGACAGGTTCTGGAAACACCATATATTTT. It translates to CASSPRTGSGNTIYF.

The chain joins TRBV5-1 to TRBJ2-7; D remains unclear. Per the germline V gene, CDR1 is SGHRS and CDR2 is YFSETQ. V was clipped by 4 bases and J by 1 base, with 9 bases between them. The CDR3 totals 13 residues. In nucleotides, the CDR3 is TGCGCCAGCAGCCTGGACGGTTCCTACGAGCAGTACTTC. Translated, it gives CASSLDGSYEQYF.

This clone was picked up a small number of times. The rearrangement links TRBV5-6 to TRBJ2-7; TRBD1 matches at 10 bases. Germline-derived CDR1 and CDR2 are SGHDT and YYEEEE. V shed 2 bases and J 1 base; nucleotides not matched to a gene: 3. This CDR3 has 15 amino acids. The CDR3: CASSFGQGGSYEQYF. CDR3 DNA: TGTGCCAGCAGCTTCGGACAGGGGGGTTCCTACGAGCAGTACTTC.

The chain joins TRBV2 to TRBJ2-7, with D perhaps matching TRBD1 (6 bases). The CDR3 length is 15 residues. V shed 3 bases and J shed 1 base, with 13 bases lying between them. CDR1 is SNHLY and CDR2 is FYNNEI in the germline V gene. The CDR3 bases are TGTGCCAGCAGTGACGGCAGGGGCCCTTCCTACGAGCAGTACTTC. Its translation is CASSDGRGPSYEQYF.

This rearrangement joins TRBV25-1 to TRBJ1-5; D gene unclear. This CDR3 is built from 16 residues. V lost 8 bases and J lost 2, with 19 bases in between. CDR1 is MGHDK and CDR2 is SYGVNS in the germline V gene. CDR3 sequence: CASAPPGSEGNQPQHF. The CDR3 bases are TGTGCCAGCGCCCCACCGGGGTCGGAAGGCAATCAGCCCCAGCATTTT.

Within the sample, this clone is medium-sized. The chain combines TRBV5-6 with TRBJ2-7, with 14 nucleotides matching TRBD2. Germline assignment: CDR1 SGHDT and CDR2 YYEEEE. This CDR3 has 17 residues. The junction had 8 bases not matched to a gene; V was cut back by 4 bases and J by 2 bases. The CDR3 DNA is TGTGCCAGCAGCGAGGGACTAGCGGGGGAGACCACCTACGAGCAGTACTTC. It codes for CASSEGLAGETTYEQYF.

V is TRBV19 and J is TRBJ1-1; no clear D. CDR1 is LNHDA, CDR2 SQIVND, per germline (reference sequence). The germline V and J ends were trimmed by 8 bases and 0 bases, with 10 bases remaining between them. The CDR3 sequence is 13 residues long. Here the CDR3 DNA reads TGTGCCAGTGGGAGGAGCATGAACACTGAAGCTTTCTTT. Amino acid sequence: CASGRSMNTEAFF.

The chain links TRBV7-8 to TRBJ1-5; D ambiguous. The CDR3 totals 17 residues. V was cut by 1 base and J by 3 bases, with 16 bases left in between. Germline lookup yields CDR1 SGHVS and CDR2 FQNEAQ. CDR3 sequence reads: CASSLVSHTIPNQPQHF. The DNA of the CDR3 is TGTGCCAGCAGCTTAGTTAGTCACACAATCCCCAATCAGCCCCAGCATTTT. Looking up the rest from reference TRBV7-8 and TRBJ1-5 gives the full variable domain: GAGVSQSPRYKVAKRGQDVALRCDPISGHVSLFWYQQALGQGPEFLTYFQNEAQLDKSGLPSDRFFAERPEGSVSTLKIQRTQQEDSAVYLCASSLVSHTIPNQPQHFGDGTRLSIL.

Turning to this clone: A junction boundary mismatches the germline segment, possibly from a read error. Other DNA sequences from this sample encode an identical CDR3 as well. The chain recombines TRBV30 with TRBJ1-2; 7 bases fit TRBD1. Germline V gene sequence: CDR1 GTSNPN, CDR2 SVGIG (reference sequence). CDR3 length: 13 amino acids. CDR3 region: CARRRQGGGGYTF. In nucleotides, the CDR3 is TGTGCCCGGAGAAGACAGGGCGGGGGTGGCTACACCTTC.

As for this clone: One end of the junction is discordant with germline, which a read error may explain. The chain carries TRBV10-3 and TRBJ1-2, with TRBD1 matching 8 bases. The CDR3 is 12 amino acids. CDR1 is ENHRY and CDR2 is SYGVKD in the germline V gene. The CDR3 spells CAITGDRNDQAF. DNA of the CDR3: TGTGCCATCACGGGGGACAGGAACGATCAGGCCTTC.

This clone appeared a few times. Different DNA sequences within this sample yield the same CDR3. This chain connects TRBV7-6 to TRBJ1-1, with D perhaps matching TRBD1 (6 bases). Trimming shortened V by 4 bases and J by 0 bases, and 9 bases separated the two germline ends. Germline V gives CDR1 SGHVS, CDR2 FNYEAQ. This CDR3 region has 14 residues. The CDR3, as DNA: TGTGCCAGCAGCTCCCGGGACATGAACACTGAAGCTTTCTTT. Translating gives CASSSRDMNTEAFF.

This chain joins TRBV19 and TRBJ1-4; 7 bases fit TRBD1. With 8 bases clipped from V and 0 bases from J, the junction kept 3 bases outside the gene matches. Germline CDR1 and CDR2: LNHDA and SQIVND (reference sequence). CDR3 size: 14 residues. The CDR3 nucleotides are TGTGCCAGTCGACAGGGAACAACTAATGAAAAACTGTTTTTT. Protein product: CASRQGTTNEKLFF.